A selection of T cell receptor beta chains follows, all from one sample in a study of cytomegalovirus exposure and HLA in healthy donors. Produced via immunoSEQ multiplex PCR; TCRdb's table is partial and in-frame only. The profile shows 80,000 to 100,000 clones, 55% to 85% of them singletons. Material for sequencing was PBMCs. These receptors were collected from a woman younger than 30 in good health and CMV-seropositive. Each CDR3 is given with its conserved first and last residue. The D gene is left open where the match is weak. The size field is filled for only some rows; it gives once, few, many or a size class.

j_gene,d_gene,v_gene,len,abundance,CDR3nt,CDR3aa
TRBJ1-2,-,TRBV9,15,-,TGTGCCAGCAGCGGACAGGTCCAATCTAACTATGGCTACACCTTC,CASSGQVQSNYGYTF
TRBJ2-1,TRBD1,TRBV19,14,-,TGTGCCAGTAGTATAGGGGACAGGGCCGATGAGCAGTTCTTC,CASSIGDRADEQFF
TRBJ1-1,TRBD1,TRBV7-9,15,once,TGTGCCAGCAGCTTTAGGACAGGGGTCAACACTGAAGCTTTCTTT,CASSFRTGVNTEAFF
TRBJ1-4,TRBD1,TRBV10-3,14,-,TGTGCCATCAGCTCCGGGACAGGGAATGAAAAACTGTTTTTT,CAISSGTGNEKLFF
TRBJ2-2,TRBD1,TRBV5-1,17,once,TGCGCCAGCAGCTTGTCTACAGGGGCTGGATTGGTCGGGGAGCTGTTTTTT,CASSLSTGAGLVGELFF
TRBJ1-1,TRBD1,TRBV19,16,-,TGTGCCAGTAGCAAGTCACCGGGACAGGGGAACACTGAAGCTTTCTTT,CASSKSPGQGNTEAFF
TRBJ2-1,TRBD2,TRBV28,16,once,TGTGCCAGCAGTCCACCAGGGACTAGCTTGAACAATGAGCAGTTCTTC,CASSPPGTSLNNEQFF
TRBJ2-2,TRBD2,TRBV12-5,13,-,TGTGCTAGCAACGTCGCGGGGGCCGGGGAGCTGTTTTTT,CASNVAGAGELFF
TRBJ2-7,-,TRBV2,13,-,TGTGCCAGCATCGGGGTCGAATACTACGAGCAGTACTTC,CASIGVEYYEQYF
TRBJ2-7,-,TRBV4-1,14,-,TGCGCCAGCAGCCAAGATAAATCGGTCGTCGAGCAGTACTTC,CASSQDKSVVEQYF
TRBJ2-7,TRBD1,TRBV19,14,few,TGTGCCAGTGCACCGGGACAGGCATCCTACGAGCAGTACTTC,CASAPGQASYEQYF
TRBJ2-5,TRBD1,TRBV9,16,-,TGTGCCAGCAGCCCCCTAGGTCGGGACAGGCAAGAGACCCAGTACTTC,CASSPLGRDRQETQYF
TRBJ2-7,TRBD1,TRBV11-3,16,-,TGTGCCAGCAGCTTGCGACAGGGGGCGACTCCGGGCGAGCAGTACTTC,CASSLRQGATPGEQYF
TRBJ1-2,-,TRBV6-1,14,-,TGTGCCAGCAGTGAAGAAAGGGGACTCTATGGCTACACCTTC,CASSEERGLYGYTF
TRBJ2-1,-,TRBV10-2,16,few,TGCGCCAGCAGGGTACTAGCCGGGGTCCTTTTTGGTGAGCAGTTCTTC,CASRVLAGVLFGEQFF
TRBJ2-3,-,TRBV19,14,few,TGTGCCAGTAGTCAAGGCGGAGCCACAGATACGCAGTATTTT,CASSQGGATDTQYF
TRBJ2-3,-,TRBV29-1,14,-,TGCAGCGTTGTCCCACTAACTTATTCAGATACGCAGTATTTT,CSVVPLTYSDTQYF
TRBJ2-1,TRBD2,TRBV5-4,18,-,TGTGCCAGCAGCCCGAAGACTAGCGGGTACCCATCCTACAATGAGCAGTTCTTC,CASSPKTSGYPSYNEQFF
TRBJ2-2,-,TRBV25-1,11,-,TGTGCCACCCGTAACACCGGGGAGCTGTTTTTT,CATRNTGELFF
TRBJ1-5,-,TRBV18,14,-,TGTGCCAGCTCCCCAGACGCCGGGGTCCAGCCCCAGCATTTT,CASSPDAGVQPQHF
TRBJ2-1,TRBD2,TRBV4-2,17,-,TGTGCCAGCAGCCAATCCGAGACTAGCGGGGGCCCCTATGAGCAGTTCTTC,CASSQSETSGGPYEQFF
TRBJ2-2,TRBD2,TRBV7-8,20,-,TGTGCCAGCAGCTTACCCGGGACTAGCGGGAGGAGCCCGAACACCGGGGAGCTGTTTTTT,CASSLPGTSGRSPNTGELFF
TRBJ1-4,TRBD1,TRBV4-2,15,-,TGTGCCAGCAGCCAAGTCCGGACAGGGAGTGAAAAACTGTTTTTT,CASSQVRTGSEKLFF
TRBJ1-5,-,TRBV28,15,-,TGTGCCAGCAGCCCTACTCAGGGGCGCAATCAGCCCCAGCATTTT,CASSPTQGRNQPQHF
TRBJ2-1,TRBD2,TRBV11-2,18,few,TGTGCCAGCAGCTTAGCATCCGGGACTAGCGGGAGGGGCAATGAGCAGTTCTTC,CASSLASGTSGRGNEQFF